The 2 T cell receptor beta chains given below trace back to one sample, sequenced in a study of T cell changes during pregnancy in multiple sclerosis. Sequencing was performed with immunoSEQ multiplex PCR; in TCRdb, only in-frame clones are kept and a portion is missing. The repertoire consists of approximately 57,000 clones, with just over 90% occurring once and the leading ten covering 0.15% to 0.2%. The specimen was CD4+ T cells from peripheral blood mononuclear cells, collected in the second trimester of pregnancy. The receptors originated from a female donor with multiple sclerosis, enrolled in a pregnancy study.

The chain has TRBV5-4 and TRBJ2-3; 8 bases line up with TRBD1. Looked up from germline, CDR1 is SGHNT and CDR2 is YYREEE (reference sequence). After removal of 4 bases from V and 6 bases from J, the junction contained 22 bases not matched to a gene. The CDR3 is 19 residues long. The CDR3 here is CASSQGQGRRGGPSDTQYF. The CDR3 bases are TGTGCCAGCAGCCAAGGACAGGGAAGGCGGGGTGGTCCGTCGGATACGCAGTATTTT.

J is TRBJ2-1 and V is TRBV5-1; TRBD2 agrees at 12 bases. Germline V CDR1 and CDR2: SGHRS, YFSETQ. V was clipped by 2 bases and J by 5 bases; unmatched bases: 2. This CDR3 spans 15 amino acids. As DNA, the CDR3 is TGCGCCAGCAGCTTCGGACTAGCGGGGCACAATGAGCAGTTCTTC. Its translation is CASSFGLAGHNEQFF.